This TCR beta chain was identified during a study of T cells after yellow fever vaccination. Points from the study as a whole: A minor fraction of clonotypes spanned both CD4 and CD8 compartments. Post-booster samples contained most primary-vaccination clones (around 96% CD4, around 89% CD8). One caveat is that FACS-sorted repertoires could contain abundant clonotypes contaminating from the bulk population.

5'RACE template switching generated TCR cDNA, adding a universal primer site and UMIs. TCRdb recomputed calls from the 5' RACE reads with MiXCR, one row per CDR3 protein. The sample carries about 110,000 distinct CDR3 sequences, 8% to 9.5% recorded once. The CDR3 covers 14 residues. V shed 2 bases and J shed 1 base, with 9 bases lying between them. Germline V gene lookup returns CDR1 LGHNT and CDR2 FRNRAP. The table lists this clonotype with many counts. Antigen: not known. The J gene is TRBJ2-7, the V gene TRBV12-5; D possibly matches TRBD1 or TRBD2 (5 bases each). The specimen comprised CD8+ T cells sorted from PBMCs, sampled 45 days after the yellow fever booster vaccination. The source is a man aged 25-40 years who received the YFV17D yellow fever vaccine. CDR3: CASGLIWGSYEQYF. For the CDR3, the DNA is TGTGCTAGTGGTTTGATCTGGGGGTCCTACGAGCAGTACTTC.